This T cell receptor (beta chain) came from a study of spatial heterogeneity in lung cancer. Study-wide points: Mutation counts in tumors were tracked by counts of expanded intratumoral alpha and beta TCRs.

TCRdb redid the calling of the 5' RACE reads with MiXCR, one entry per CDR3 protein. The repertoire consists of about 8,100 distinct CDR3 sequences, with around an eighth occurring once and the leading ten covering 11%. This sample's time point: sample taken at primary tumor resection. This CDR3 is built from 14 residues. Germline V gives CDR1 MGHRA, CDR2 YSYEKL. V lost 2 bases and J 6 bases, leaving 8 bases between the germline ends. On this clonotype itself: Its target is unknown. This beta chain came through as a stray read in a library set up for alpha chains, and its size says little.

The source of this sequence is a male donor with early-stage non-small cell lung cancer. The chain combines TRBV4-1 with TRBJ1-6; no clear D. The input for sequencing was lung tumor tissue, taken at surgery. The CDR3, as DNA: TGCGCCAGCAGCCAACCGAGACCTAATTCACCCCTCCACTTT. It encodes CASSQPRPNSPLHF.